Below, 20 T cell receptor beta chains from the same sample are listed, as sequenced in a study of blood T cells in healthy people across ages. Primers used in a second PCR of about 7 to 12 cycles were a sample-barcoded 5' primer and a J-beta primer mix. TCRdb reprocessed the 5' RACE reads with MiXCR, giving one entry per CDR3 protein. The sample carries more than 1,400,000 distinct CDR3 sequences, around 42% recorded once. The sample comprised blood. The receptor source for this set is a woman aged 18-29 years in good health.

This chain uses TRBV29-1 with TRBJ2-1; TRBD2 might be the D (6 bases). There are 16 residues in the CDR3. The V end lost 0 bases, the J end lost 5 bases, and 17 bases lay between the germline ends. Germline-derived CDR1 and CDR2 are SQVTM and ANQGSEA. CDR3 in amino acids: CSVEDLSERAHNEQFF. CDR3 in DNA: TGCAGCGTTGAAGATCTTTCAGAGCGGGCACACAATGAGCAGTTCTTC.

This chain joins TRBV10-3 and TRBJ2-3; D is ambiguous. The CDR3 runs to 12 residues. Germline assignment: CDR1 ENHRY and CDR2 SYGVKD. The germline V and J ends were trimmed by 7 bases and 0 bases, with 5 bases remaining between them. The DNA for the CDR3 is TGTGCCATCAAGGCTAGCACAGATACGCAGTATTTT. This translates into CAIKASTDTQYF.

The gene calls are TRBV11-2 and TRBJ2-7, with TRBD2 matching over 11 bases. J gave up 4 bases and V 5 bases, and 13 bases lay outside the gene matches. The CDR3 has 17 amino acids. Germline CDR1 is SGHAT and CDR2 is FQNNGV. CDR3 protein: CASSARLGLAASYEQYF. The CDR3 coding sequence is TGTGCCAGCAGCGCTAGGCTGGGACTAGCGGCCTCTTACGAGCAGTACTTC.

This clonotype came up a few times. The chain carries TRBV19 and TRBJ1-2, with D perhaps TRBD1 (5 bases). This CDR3 has 12 amino acids. In germline, CDR1 is LNHDA, CDR2 SQIVND (reference sequence). With 7 bases removed from V and 5 bases from J, the gap between germline ends came to 11 bases. The CDR3 nucleotides are TGTGCCAGTACCCTCGACAGATATGGCTACACCTTC. This translates into CASTLDRYGYTF.

The chain combines TRBV7-9 with TRBJ1-1, with D perhaps TRBD1 (5 bases). CDR1 and CDR2 (germline): SEHNR, FQNEAQ (reference sequence). V gave up 6 bases and J gave up 2 bases, with 10 bases separating them. This CDR3 has 13 amino acids. As DNA, the CDR3 is TGTGCCAGCAGATCAGGGAGTAACACTGAAGCTTTCTTT. Translating gives CASRSGSNTEAFF. The whole variable domain, filled in from reference TRBV7-9 and TRBJ1-1, reads DTGVSQNPRHKITKRGQNVTFRCDPISEHNRLYWYRQTLGQGPEFLTYFQNEAQLEKSRLLSDRFSAERPKGSFSTLEIQRTEQGDSAMYLCASRSGSNTEAFFGQGTRLTVV.

This clonotype was seen a handful of times. The chain joins TRBV3-1 to TRBJ2-1, with TRBD2 as a possible D gene (6 bases). This CDR3 is built from 18 residues. The V and J ends lost 2 bases and 7 bases respectively, with 24 bases between them. Germline V gene data show CDR1 as LGHDT and CDR2 as YNNKEL (reference sequence). The CDR3: CASSQFQRAGRGENEQFF. The DNA for the CDR3 is TGTGCCAGCAGCCAATTTCAGCGGGCGGGGAGAGGAGAAAATGAGCAGTTCTTC.

The rearrangement joins TRBV3-1 to TRBJ2-7; 7 positions agree with TRBD2. The V and J ends lost 2 bases and 2 bases, in that order; junction bases with no gene match: 3. The CDR3 runs to 14 residues. CDR1 and CDR2 from the germline V gene are LGHDT and YNNKEL (reference sequence). The CDR3 loop reads CASSQFAGAYEQYF. In DNA form, the CDR3 reads TGTGCCAGCAGCCAATTTGCGGGAGCCTACGAGCAGTACTTC.

V is TRBV2 and J is TRBJ2-5; D ambiguous. Germline assignment: CDR1 SNHLY and CDR2 FYNNEI. V gave up 9 bases and J gave up 1 base, with 9 bases separating them. The CDR3 has 12 amino acids. CDR3 protein: CARTATQETQYF. The CDR3 coding sequence is TGTGCCAGGACGGCTACCCAAGAGACCCAGTACTTC.

This clonotype was counted a few times. The rearrangement uses TRBV14 and TRBJ2-4; the D is unclear. The CDR3 spans 16 residues. Germline CDR1 is SGHDN and CDR2 is FVKESK. Deletions cut 1 base from V and 0 bases from J, with 10 bases between. The CDR3 is CASSQARTLAKNIQYF. CDR3 nucleotides: TGTGCCAGCAGCCAAGCTCGAACCCTAGCCAAAAACATTCAGTACTTC.

This clonotype has just a few counts. J is TRBJ2-7 and V is TRBV7-2; D ambiguous. Per germline, CDR1 SGHTA and CDR2 FQGNSA. The CDR3 runs 15 residues. The V end was cut by 1 base, the J end by 2 bases, with 12 bases between. CDR3 protein: CASSLEAVSTYEQYF. The CDR3 region has the DNA TGTGCCAGCAGCTTAGAGGCAGTTTCCACCTACGAGCAGTACTTC.

The chain combines TRBV7-2 with TRBJ2-5; perhaps D is TRBD1 or TRBD2 (5 bases each). The CDR3 runs to 13 residues. Deletions cut 10 bases from V and 0 bases from J, with 12 bases between. The V gene's germline CDR1 is SGHTA and CDR2 FQGNSA. The CDR3 spells CATEWGNQETQYF. The CDR3 DNA is TGTGCCACCGAGTGGGGGAACCAAGAGACCCAGTACTTC. Using reference TRBV7-2 and TRBJ2-5 for the parts outside the CDR3, the full variable domain is GAGVSQSPSNKVTEKGKDVELRCDPISGHTALYWYRQSLGQGLEFLIYFQGNSAPDKSGLPSDRFSAERTGGSVSTLTIQRTQQEDSAVYLCATEWGNQETQYFGPGTRLLVL.

The chain is built from TRBV29-1 and TRBJ1-2; the D is unclear. The CDR3 contains 14 residues. The ends were cut back, 0 bases at V and 5 bases at J, with 13 bases in the middle. The germline V gene has CDR1 SQVTM and CDR2 ANQGSEA. CDR3 sequence (DNA): TGCAGCGTTGAAGATCTGTCGGGAGGTTATGGCTACACCTTC. Its translation: CSVEDLSGGYGYTF. The variable domain in full, completed from reference TRBV29-1 and TRBJ1-2, reads SAVISQKPSRDICQRGTSLTIQCQVDSQVTMMFWYRQQPGQSLTLIATANQGSEATYESGFVIDKFPISRPNLTFSTLTVSNMSPEDSSIYLCSVEDLSGGYGYTFGSGTRLTVV.

Only a few counts were recorded for this clonotype. V and J are TRBV7-9 and TRBJ2-5, with 11 bases lining up with TRBD2. Germline V gene lookup returns CDR1 SEHNR and CDR2 FQNEAQ (reference sequence). The trim removed 1 base at V and 5 bases at J, leaving 3 bases unmatched. This CDR3 spans 15 amino acids. The CDR3 DNA is TGTGCCAGCAGCTTAGAGGGACTAGCGGTTGAGACCCAGTACTTC. Amino acid sequence: CASSLEGLAVETQYF. The complete variable domain, with remaining parts taken from reference TRBV7-9 and TRBJ2-5, reads DTGVSQNPRHKITKRGQNVTFRCDPISEHNRLYWYRQTLGQGPEFLTYFQNEAQLEKSRLLSDRFSAERPKGSFSTLEIQRTEQGDSAMYLCASSLEGLAVETQYFGPGTRLLVL.

The chain combines TRBV20-1 with TRBJ2-7, with a tentative D call TRBD2 (5 bases). With 2 bases removed from V and 10 bases from J, the gap between germline ends came to 27 bases. Germline V CDR1 and CDR2: DFQATT, SNEGSKA (reference sequence). CDR3 size: 16 residues. CDR3 amino acids: CSARRPEISGRGLQYF. Written as DNA, the CDR3 is TGCAGTGCTAGACGGCCCGAGATATCGGGGAGAGGCCTCCAGTACTTC.

V gene TRBV7-2 combines with J gene TRBJ1-1; unclear D gene. Trimming took off 5 bases at V and 1 base at J, with 26 bases between the two ends. The CDR3 contains 19 residues. From germline, CDR1 is SGHTA and CDR2 FQGNSA. In DNA form, the CDR3 reads TGTGCCAGCAGCCCCCAGAACCGGGCCCTCGTCCCCCCGAACACTGAAGCTTTCTTT. Translation gives CASSPQNRALVPPNTEAFF.

This clonotype was found once. This chain uses TRBV3-1 with TRBJ1-3; D gene uncertain. Germline values: CDR1 LGHDT, CDR2 YNNKEL (reference sequence). This CDR3 has 14 residues. V gave up 1 base and J gave up 4 bases, with 8 bases separating them. The CDR3 nucleotides read TGTGCCAGCAGCCAAGCTTCCAGGGGAAACACCATATATTTT. This sequence encodes CASSQASRGNTIYF.

This clonotype was counted a single time. This chain connects TRBV20-1 to TRBJ1-1; D possibly corresponds to TRBD1 (5 bases). Germline CDR1 DFQATT, CDR2 SNEGSKA (reference sequence). The CDR3 length is 15 residues. V was clipped by 4 bases and J by 0 bases, with 15 bases between them. The CDR3 is CSANWGGAMNTEAFF. The DNA of the CDR3 is TGCAGTGCTAATTGGGGTGGGGCGATGAACACTGAAGCTTTCTTT.

The chain couples TRBV29-1 to TRBJ1-1; 9 bases are shared with TRBD1. The ends lost 6 bases at V and 1 base at J; junction bases unmatched: 12. Germline V gene lookup returns CDR1 SQVTM and CDR2 ANQGSEA. The CDR3 is 16 amino acids. The CDR3 sequence: CSVPTPTTGGNTEAFF. CDR3 nucleotides: TGCAGCGTCCCAACCCCGACGACAGGGGGGAACACTGAAGCTTTCTTT.

This clonotype came up a few times. The V and J genes are TRBV4-1 and TRBJ2-7, with 7 nucleotides matching TRBD2. In germline, CDR1 is MGHRA, CDR2 YSYEKL. The CDR3 length is 15 residues. Trimming at V came to 1 base and at J to 2 bases, leaving 5 bases not matched to a gene. CDR3 amino acids: CASSQGSGTTYEQYF. CDR3 coding DNA: TGCGCCAGCAGCCAAGGAAGCGGGACCACCTACGAGCAGTACTTC.

The chain recombines TRBV6-5 with TRBJ1-2, with D tentatively TRBD1 (6 bases). Trimming took off 2 bases at V and 0 bases at J, with 10 bases between the two ends. CDR3 length equals 15 residues. CDR1 MNHEY and CDR2 SVGAGI come from the germline V gene. As DNA, the CDR3 is TGTGCCAGCAGTTACGGGGGGGCCGCTAACTATGGCTACACCTTC. This sequence encodes CASSYGGAANYGYTF.